Each of the 13 T cell receptor beta chains below was sequenced from the same sample in a study of cytomegalovirus exposure and HLA in healthy donors. The PCR employed 60 Vbeta primers together with 13 Jbeta primers. TCRdb's table, derived via immunoSEQ multiplex PCR, lists solely in-frame clones and lacks some. This sample yields 100,000 to 150,000 clones, of which 60% to 80% are seen a single time; about 4.4% belongs to the top ten. Sequencing was carried out using PBMCs. The source is a man in his forties or fifties in good health and CMV-seropositive.

The chain couples TRBV6-1 to TRBJ1-5; D remains unclear. Trimming took off 3 bases at V and 11 bases at J, with 14 bases between the two ends. Germline V lookup: CDR1 MNHNS, CDR2 SASEGT. This CDR3 is 13 amino acids long. Written as DNA, the CDR3 is TGTGCCAGCAGTGATCCTCAGTGGCGGACCCAGCATTTT. Its protein is CASSDPQWRTQHF.

The chain links TRBV6-5 to TRBJ1-2; 7 bases fit TRBD1. This CDR3 is 16 amino acids long. Germline V CDR1 and CDR2: MNHEY, SVGAGI. Trimming took 0 bases from V and 7 from J; bases not matched to a gene: 11. Written as DNA, the CDR3 is TGTGCCAGCAGTTACTCTCCTTCGGACAGGTCGCGTGGCTACACCTTC. It yields the protein CASSYSPSDRSRGYTF.

The chain uses TRBV7-9 and TRBJ1-2; possibly TRBD1 for D (5 bases). The CDR3 spans 14 residues. Germline CDR1 and CDR2: SEHNR and FQNEAQ (reference sequence). V dropped 3 bases and J dropped 4 bases, with 12 bases sitting between them. The CDR3 reads CASSLTVLGYGYTF. The CDR3 nucleotides read TGTGCCAGCAGCTTGACAGTCCTGGGCTATGGCTACACCTTC.

In this sample, this clone turned up a few times. The gene calls are TRBV5-6 and TRBJ2-7, with TRBD2 matching over 8 bases. Trimming at V came to 4 bases and at J to 6 bases, leaving 9 bases not matched to a gene. The length of the CDR3 is 14 residues. The germline gives CDR1 SGHDT, CDR2 YYEEEE. The CDR3 loop is CASSPPGGRCEQYF. The CDR3 nucleotides are TGTGCCAGCAGCCCGCCCGGCGGGAGGTGCGAGCAGTACTTC. Drawing the rest from reference TRBV5-6 and TRBJ2-7, the complete variable domain is DAGVTQSPTHLIKTRGQQVTLRCSPKSGHDTVSWYQQALGQGPQFIFQYYEEEERQRGNFPDRFSGHQFPNYSSELNVNALLLGDSALYLCASSPPGGRCEQYFGPGTRLTVT.

This clone was observed a single time. This same CDR3 is encoded by further DNA sequences in the sample. CDR3 in amino acids: CSATGNTEAFF. Here the CDR3 DNA reads TGCAGCGCGACAGGGAACACTGAAGCTTTCTTT. The V and J genes are TRBV29-1 and TRBJ1-1; D perhaps matches TRBD1 (6 bases). The CDR3 length is 11 residues. From germline, CDR1 is SQVTM and CDR2 ANQGSEA. V was trimmed by 7 bases and J by 1 base, leaving 7 bases between them. The whole variable domain, remainder taken from reference TRBV29-1 and TRBJ1-1, is SAVISQKPSRDICQRGTSLTIQCQVDSQVTMMFWYRQQPGQSLTLIATANQGSEATYESGFVIDKFPISRPNLTFSTLTVSNMSPEDSSIYLCSATGNTEAFFGQGTRLTVV.

The rearrangement links TRBV11-2 to TRBJ2-5, with 12 nucleotides matching TRBD2. J gave up 4 bases and V 5 bases, and 11 bases lay outside the gene matches. The CDR3 runs to 17 residues. Germline loops: CDR1 SGHAT, CDR2 FQNNGV. Written as DNA, the CDR3 is TGTGCCAGCAGCCAAAATCTAGCGGGAGGGCCCCGAGAGACCCAGTACTTC. It codes for CASSQNLAGGPRETQYF. The entire variable domain, with the rest obtained from reference TRBV11-2 and TRBJ2-5, is as follows: EAGVAQSPRYKIIEKRQSVAFWCNPISGHATLYWYQQILGQGPKLLIQFQNNGVVDDSQLPKDRFSAERLKGVDSTLKIQPAKLEDSAVYLCASSQNLAGGPRETQYFGPGTRLLVL.

V is TRBV7-4 and J is TRBJ1-5; tentative D call: TRBD1 (6 bases). Germline V gives CDR1 SGHVT, CDR2 SQSDAQ. The V end was cut by 5 bases, the J end by 5 bases, with 19 bases between. The CDR3 sequence is 16 residues long. The CDR3 reads CASSTKTGFRDQPQHF. The CDR3 DNA reads as TGTGCCAGCAGCACGAAAACAGGGTTTCGTGATCAGCCCCAGCATTTT.

This clone turned up a few times. The J gene is TRBJ1-5, the V gene TRBV2, with TRBD1 identical over 8 bases. The J segment lost 7 bases and the V segment lost 4 bases, leaving 12 bases of the junction unmatched. This CDR3 comprises 16 residues. Germline CDR1 SNHLY, CDR2 FYNNEI. This CDR3 reads CASSGAGGALVQPQHF. The CDR3 nucleotides are TGTGCCAGCAGTGGGGCAGGGGGCGCGTTAGTCCAGCCCCAGCATTTT.

V is TRBV4-1 and J is TRBJ2-5; D is possibly TRBD1 (5 bases). The J call may be mistaken, given a closer DNA end match to TRBJ2-7. This CDR3 spans 14 amino acids. CDR1 MGHRA and CDR2 YSYEKL come from the germline V gene. The CDR3 DNA sequence: TGCGCCAGCAGCCACCCTGACAGTTTTTACGAGCAGTACTTC. Its protein product is CASSHPDSFYEQYF.

The rearrangement joins TRBV5-5 to TRBJ2-1; perhaps TRBD2 as D (5 bases). The CDR3 covers 16 residues. V lost 3 bases and J 6 bases, leaving 19 bases between the germline ends. The germline gives CDR1 SGHKS, CDR2 YYEKEE (reference sequence). The CDR3 reads CASSSDTFGGVNEQFF. CDR3 nucleotides: TGTGCCAGCAGCTCCGACACCTTCGGAGGCGTCAATGAGCAGTTCTTC.

J is TRBJ2-7 and V is TRBV5-1; 7 bases agree with TRBD2. The germline V gene has CDR1 SGHRS and CDR2 YFSETQ. The CDR3 totals 18 residues. V was pared by 4 bases and J by 1 base, with 17 bases of the junction left unmatched. CDR3 region: CASSGSGTDALSSYEQYF. The CDR3 coding sequence is TGCGCCAGCAGCGGAAGCGGGACGGACGCACTTAGTTCCTACGAGCAGTACTTC.

The chain combines TRBV6-6 with TRBJ1-1; perhaps TRBD1 as D (6 bases). With 5 bases removed from V and 1 base from J, the gap between germline ends came to 8 bases. Germline lookup yields CDR1 MNHNY and CDR2 SVGAGI (reference sequence). The CDR3 is 13 residues long. The CDR3 spells CASSLQGNTEAFF. CDR3 DNA sequence: TGTGCCAGCAGTCTACAGGGGAACACTGAAGCTTTCTTT.

This chain connects TRBV29-1 to TRBJ1-1, with TRBD1 matching over 8 bases. Trimming at V came to 6 bases and at J to 4 bases, leaving 10 bases not matched to a gene. The CDR3 spans 14 residues. CDR1 is SQVTM, CDR2 ANQGSEA, per germline. CDR3 region: CSVRGSTGGTEAFF. The CDR3 DNA reads as TGCAGCGTCAGGGGCAGTACAGGGGGCACTGAAGCTTTCTTT.